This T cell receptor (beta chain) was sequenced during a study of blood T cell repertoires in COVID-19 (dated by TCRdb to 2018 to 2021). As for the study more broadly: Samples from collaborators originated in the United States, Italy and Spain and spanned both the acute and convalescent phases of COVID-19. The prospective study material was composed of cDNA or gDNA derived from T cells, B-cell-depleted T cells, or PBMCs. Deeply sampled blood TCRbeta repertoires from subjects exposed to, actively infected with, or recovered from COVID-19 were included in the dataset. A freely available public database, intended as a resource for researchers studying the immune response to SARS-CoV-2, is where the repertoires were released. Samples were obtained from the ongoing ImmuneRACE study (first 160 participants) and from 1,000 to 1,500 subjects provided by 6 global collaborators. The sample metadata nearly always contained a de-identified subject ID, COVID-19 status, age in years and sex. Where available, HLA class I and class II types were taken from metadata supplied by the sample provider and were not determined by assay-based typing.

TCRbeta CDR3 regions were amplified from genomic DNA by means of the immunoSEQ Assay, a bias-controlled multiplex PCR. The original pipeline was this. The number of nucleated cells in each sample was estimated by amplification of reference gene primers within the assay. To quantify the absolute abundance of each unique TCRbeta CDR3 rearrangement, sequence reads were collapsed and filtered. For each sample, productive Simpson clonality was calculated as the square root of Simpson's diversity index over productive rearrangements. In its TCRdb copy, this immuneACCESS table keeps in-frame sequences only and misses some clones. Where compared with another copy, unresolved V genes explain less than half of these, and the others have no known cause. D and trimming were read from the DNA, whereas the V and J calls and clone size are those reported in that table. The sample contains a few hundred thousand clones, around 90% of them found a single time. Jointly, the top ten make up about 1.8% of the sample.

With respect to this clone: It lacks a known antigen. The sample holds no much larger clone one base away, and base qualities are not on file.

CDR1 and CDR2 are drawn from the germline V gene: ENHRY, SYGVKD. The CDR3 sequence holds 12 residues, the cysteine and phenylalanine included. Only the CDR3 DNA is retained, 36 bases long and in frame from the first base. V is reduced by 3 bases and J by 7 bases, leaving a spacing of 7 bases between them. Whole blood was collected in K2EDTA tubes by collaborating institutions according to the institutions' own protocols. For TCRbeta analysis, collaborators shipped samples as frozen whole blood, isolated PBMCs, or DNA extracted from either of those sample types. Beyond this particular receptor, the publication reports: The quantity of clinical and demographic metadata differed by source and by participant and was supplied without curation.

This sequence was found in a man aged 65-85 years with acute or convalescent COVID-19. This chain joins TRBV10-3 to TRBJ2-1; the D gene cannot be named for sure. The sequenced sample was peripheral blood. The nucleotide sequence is TGTGCCATCAGTGACGCCCTAAATGAGCAGTTCTTC. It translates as CAISDALNEQFF.